The clone carrying this TCR beta chain was seen only once. Its antigen is not known. Germline trimming cut 5 bases from V and 4 bases from J; bases unmatched to any gene: 6. The length of the CDR3 is 16 residues. Germline V CDR1 and CDR2: SGHTA, FQGNSA. Profiling relied on immunoSEQ multiplex PCR, and the TCRdb table lists in-frame clones only, not all of them. The data contain 17,000 or so clones, 85% of them singletons. This sample is drawn from a study of PD-1 blockade in classical Hodgkin lymphoma. The study's findings and limits: Repertoire differences lack defined causes, possibly disease activity or prior therapy. Newly diagnosed patients and complete responders had comparable diversity at baseline. TCR diversity in CD4+, not CD8+, cells rose significantly by C4D1. Some patients began nivolumab under 1 year after ASCT. These patients were excluded from later analyses.

Brentuximab vedotin exposure varied, and every patient relapsed after autologous stem cell transplantation. Magnetic negative selection served to purify CD4+ T cells out of PBMCs that had been thawed. This chain joins TRBV7-2 and TRBJ1-6; 9 nucleotides agree with TRBD1. This TCR derives from a human donor with classical Hodgkin lymphoma. The sample here was CD4+ T cells from blood, taken at baseline. The CDR3: CASSAEDRGYNSPLHF. The CDR3 coding sequence is TGTGCCAGCAGCGCGGAGGACAGGGGATATAATTCACCCCTCCACTTT.